This is a list of T cell receptor beta chains from one sample in a study of monozygotic twins with inflammatory bowel disease. From its re-call of the 5' RACE reads, TCRdb lists each CDR3 protein once, without DNA. Recorded for this sample: approximately 150,000 distinct CDR3 sequences. Sequenced input: blood. The receptors were gathered from a human donor with ulcerative colitis or Crohn's disease, or a healthy co-twin of an affected twin (not recorded which). The CDR3 runs from the conserved cysteine through the conserved F or W. Each record gives: V gene, J gene, CDR3 protein.

>TRBV6-2/TRBV6-3|TRBJ2-7
CASSFPGGLYEQYF
>TRBV5-1|TRBJ2-1
CASSLVDSGRDNEQFF
>TRBV5-1|TRBJ2-5
CASSLVNGAEGETQYF
>TRBV6-5|TRBJ2-5
CASSQRSSHTEYF
>TRBV19|TRBJ2-5
CASSYTGDGGETQYF
>TRBV20-1|TRBJ2-1
CSAREGSGEMVF
>TRBV28|TRBJ2-1
CASSPYGRNEQFF
>TRBV7-2|TRBJ2-1
CASSLEGGLESYNEQFF
>TRBV14|TRBJ1-6
CASSQHTDSPLHF
>TRBV7-8|TRBJ2-1
CASSIHGGGVYNEQFF
>TRBV3-1|TRBJ2-5
CASSQIPSSGGGVETQYF
>TRBV7-6|TRBJ2-1
CASSPRKGRGRLGDDNEQFF
>TRBV19|TRBJ2-1
CASKDRGNEQFF
>TRBV29-1|TRBJ2-5
CSVTTGVETQYF
>TRBV3-1|TRBJ2-3
CASSPPGGTAFPSTDTQYF
>TRBV5-4|TRBJ2-6
CASSGQGVGANVLTF
>TRBV28|TRBJ2-2
CASSTGTGDTGELFF
>TRBV7-2|TRBJ2-5
CASSLIAGGWETQYF
>TRBV15|TRBJ1-1
CATSTGIYTEAFF
>TRBV7-3|TRBJ2-1
CASSSASGSYNEQFF
>TRBV15|TRBJ2-3
CATSTAISGLAGGTQYF
>TRBV5-1|TRBJ2-7
CASSGSGDPYEQYF
>TRBV7-6|TRBJ2-1
CASSLGGTSGGYPYNEQFF
>TRBV19|TRBJ1-1
CASREPRGNPRAEAFF
>TRBV5-1|TRBJ2-7
CASSLLAGGPYEQYF
>TRBV12-3/TRBV12-4|TRBJ1-6
CASRGTGPNSPLHF
>TRBV20-1|TRBJ1-3
CSARDHNQGSHSGNTIYF
>TRBV7-2|TRBJ2-1
CASSLERVPGGIF
>TRBV27|TRBJ1-4
CASSSRWTGTNEKLFF
>TRBV20-1|TRBJ2-1
CSAKTSGIGNEQFF
>TRBV6-2/TRBV6-3|TRBJ2-6
CASSPTRGGAGANVLTF
>TRBV19|TRBJ2-1
CASSIASGSSYNEQFF
>TRBV12-3/TRBV12-4|TRBJ2-7
CASSLGRASYEQYF
>TRBV5-4|TRBJ2-3
CASSAGEGLVRDTQYF
>TRBV5-1|TRBJ2-7
CASSLSGQPAYEQYF
>TRBV12-3/TRBV12-4|TRBJ1-4
CASSIWWTGCCEKLFF
>TRBV5-1|TRBJ2-5
CASSLDSPRGETQYF
>TRBV7-2|TRBJ1-5
CASSLNPGRDQPQHF
>TRBV5-1|TRBJ2-6
CASSHDSSGANVLTF